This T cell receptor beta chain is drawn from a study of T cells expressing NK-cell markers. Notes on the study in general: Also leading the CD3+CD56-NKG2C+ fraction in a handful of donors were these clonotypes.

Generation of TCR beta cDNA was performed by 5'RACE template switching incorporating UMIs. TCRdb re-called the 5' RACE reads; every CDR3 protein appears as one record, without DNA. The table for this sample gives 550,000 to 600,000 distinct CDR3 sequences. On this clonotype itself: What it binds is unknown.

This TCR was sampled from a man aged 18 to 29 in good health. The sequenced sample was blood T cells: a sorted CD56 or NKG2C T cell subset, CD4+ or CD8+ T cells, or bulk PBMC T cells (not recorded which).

Here the CDR3 reads CASSMGTRLDGELFF. The chain employs TRBV7-2 and TRBJ2-2; TCRdb selects TRBD2, and the lack of DNA leaves this call unchecked. The CDR3 is 15 amino acids. Germline loops: CDR1 SGHTA, CDR2 FQGNSA.